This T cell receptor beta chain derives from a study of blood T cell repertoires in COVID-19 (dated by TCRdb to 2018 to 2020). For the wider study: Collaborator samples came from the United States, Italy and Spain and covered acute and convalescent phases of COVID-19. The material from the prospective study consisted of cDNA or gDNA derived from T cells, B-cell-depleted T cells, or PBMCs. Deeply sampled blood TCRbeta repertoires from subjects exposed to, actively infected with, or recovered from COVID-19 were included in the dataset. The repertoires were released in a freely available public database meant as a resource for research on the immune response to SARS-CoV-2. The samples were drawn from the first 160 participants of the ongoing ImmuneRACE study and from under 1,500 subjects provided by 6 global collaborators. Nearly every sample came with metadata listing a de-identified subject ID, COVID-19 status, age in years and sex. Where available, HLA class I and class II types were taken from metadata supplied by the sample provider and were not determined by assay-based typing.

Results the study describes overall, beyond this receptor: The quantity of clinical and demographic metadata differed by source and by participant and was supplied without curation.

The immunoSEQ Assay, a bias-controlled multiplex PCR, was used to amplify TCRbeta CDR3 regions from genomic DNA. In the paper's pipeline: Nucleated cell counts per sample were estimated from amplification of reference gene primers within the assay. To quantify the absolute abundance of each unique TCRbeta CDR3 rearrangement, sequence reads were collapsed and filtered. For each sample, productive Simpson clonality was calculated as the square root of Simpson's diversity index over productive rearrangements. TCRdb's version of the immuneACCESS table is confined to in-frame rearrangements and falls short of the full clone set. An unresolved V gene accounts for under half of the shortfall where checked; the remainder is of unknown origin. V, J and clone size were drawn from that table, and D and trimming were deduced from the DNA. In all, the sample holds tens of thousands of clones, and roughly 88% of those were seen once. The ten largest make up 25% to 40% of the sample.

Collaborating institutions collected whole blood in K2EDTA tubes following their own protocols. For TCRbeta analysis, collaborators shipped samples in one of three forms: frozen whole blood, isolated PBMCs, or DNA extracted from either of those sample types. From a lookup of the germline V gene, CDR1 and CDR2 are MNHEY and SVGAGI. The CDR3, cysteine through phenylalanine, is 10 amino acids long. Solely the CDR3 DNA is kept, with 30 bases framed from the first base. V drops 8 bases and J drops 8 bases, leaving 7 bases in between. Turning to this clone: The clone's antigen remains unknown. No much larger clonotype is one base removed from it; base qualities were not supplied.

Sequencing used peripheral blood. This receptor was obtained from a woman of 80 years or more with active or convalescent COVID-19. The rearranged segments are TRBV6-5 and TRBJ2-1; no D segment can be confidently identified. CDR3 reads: CASVWHEQFF. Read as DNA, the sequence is TGTGCCAGCGTCTGGCATGAGCAGTTCTTC.